This T cell receptor (beta chain) was recorded in a study of cytomegalovirus exposure and HLA in healthy donors. Study-wide results and limits: Apart from CMV serostatus, no immune exposure information was available. Several top significant clusters appeared, in a later analysis, to be linked to common viral pathogens. Sequencing depth roughly uniform across donors was assumed in presence/absence analyses.

A word on this clone: The antigen is not known.

Healthy individuals who donated bone marrow served as the donors. A multiplex PCR was run with 60 Vbeta primers and 13 Jbeta primers. Here immunoSEQ multiplex PCR was the method, and the copy in TCRdb shows in-frame clones only, minus some. The sample holds 160,000 or so clones, almost 85% seen once. This CDR3 spans 15 amino acids. Germline CDR1 reads SGDLS; CDR2 reads YYNGEE. The V end was cut by 3 bases, the J end by 0 bases, with 11 bases between. This receptor was taken from a young man in good health and CMV-seronegative. V and J are TRBV9 and TRBJ2-3, with D perhaps TRBD2 (5 bases). Sequencing used PBMCs. This CDR3 reads CASSGVGESTDTQYF. The CDR3 DNA reads TGTGCCAGCAGCGGCGTCGGGGAAAGCACAGATACGCAGTATTTT.